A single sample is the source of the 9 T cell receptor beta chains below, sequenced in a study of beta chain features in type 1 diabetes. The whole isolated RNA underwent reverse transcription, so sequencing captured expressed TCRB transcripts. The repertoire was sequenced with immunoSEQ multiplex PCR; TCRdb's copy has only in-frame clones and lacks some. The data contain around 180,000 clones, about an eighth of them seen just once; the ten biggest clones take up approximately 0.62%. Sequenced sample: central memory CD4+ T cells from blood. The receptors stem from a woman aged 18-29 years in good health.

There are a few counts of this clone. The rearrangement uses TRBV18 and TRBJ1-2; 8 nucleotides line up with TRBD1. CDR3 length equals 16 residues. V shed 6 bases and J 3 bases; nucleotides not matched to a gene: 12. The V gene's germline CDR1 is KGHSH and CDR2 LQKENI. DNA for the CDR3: TGTGCCAGCTCCCCGCTCACGACAGGGGAGGACTATGGCTACACCTTC. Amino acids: CASSPLTTGEDYGYTF.

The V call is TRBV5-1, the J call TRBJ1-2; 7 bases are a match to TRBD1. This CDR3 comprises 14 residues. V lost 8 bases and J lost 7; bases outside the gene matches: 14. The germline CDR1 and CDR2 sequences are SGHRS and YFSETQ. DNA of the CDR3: TGCGCCAGTCGGGACAGCGAGAGCCTAAGTGGCTACACCTTC. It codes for CASRDSESLSGYTF.

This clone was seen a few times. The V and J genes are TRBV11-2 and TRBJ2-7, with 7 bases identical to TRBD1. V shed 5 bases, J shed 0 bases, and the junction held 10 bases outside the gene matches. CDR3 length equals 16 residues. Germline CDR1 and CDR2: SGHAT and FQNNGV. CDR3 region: CASSPLSRDSSYEQYF. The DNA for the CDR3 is TGTGCCAGCAGCCCACTCTCGAGGGACAGCTCCTACGAGCAGTACTTC.

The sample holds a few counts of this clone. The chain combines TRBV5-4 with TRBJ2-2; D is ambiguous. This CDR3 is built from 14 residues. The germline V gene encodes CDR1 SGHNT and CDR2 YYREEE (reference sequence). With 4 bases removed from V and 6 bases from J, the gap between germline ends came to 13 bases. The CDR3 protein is CASSLFGSSGELFF. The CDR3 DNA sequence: TGTGCCAGCAGCCTCTTCGGGTCCTCCGGGGAGCTGTTTTTT.

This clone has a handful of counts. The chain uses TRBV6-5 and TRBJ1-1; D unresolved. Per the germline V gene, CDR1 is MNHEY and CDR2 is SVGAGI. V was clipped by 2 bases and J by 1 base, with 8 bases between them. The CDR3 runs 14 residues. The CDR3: CASSYTGRNTEAFF. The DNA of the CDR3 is TGTGCCAGCAGTTACACCGGGAGGAACACTGAAGCTTTCTTT.

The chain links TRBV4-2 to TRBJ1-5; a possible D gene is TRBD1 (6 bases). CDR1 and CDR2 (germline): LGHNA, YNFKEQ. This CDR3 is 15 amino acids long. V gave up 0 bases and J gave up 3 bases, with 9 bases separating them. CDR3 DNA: TGTGCCAGCAGCCAAGATGGACAGTTCAATCAGCCCCAGCATTTT. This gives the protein CASSQDGQFNQPQHF.

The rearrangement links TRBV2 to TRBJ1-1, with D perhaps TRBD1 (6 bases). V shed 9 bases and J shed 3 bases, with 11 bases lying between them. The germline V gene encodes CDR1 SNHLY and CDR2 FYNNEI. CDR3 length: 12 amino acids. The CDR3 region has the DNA TGTGCCAGTCGGGGGGCGGACACTGAAGCTTTCTTT. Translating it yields CASRGADTEAFF.

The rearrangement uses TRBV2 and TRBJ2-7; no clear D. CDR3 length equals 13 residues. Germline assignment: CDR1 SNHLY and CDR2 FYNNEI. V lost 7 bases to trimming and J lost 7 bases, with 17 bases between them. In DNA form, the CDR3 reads TGTGCCAGCATTTTAGGCCCGCCCGGGGAGCAGTACTTC. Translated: CASILGPPGEQYF.

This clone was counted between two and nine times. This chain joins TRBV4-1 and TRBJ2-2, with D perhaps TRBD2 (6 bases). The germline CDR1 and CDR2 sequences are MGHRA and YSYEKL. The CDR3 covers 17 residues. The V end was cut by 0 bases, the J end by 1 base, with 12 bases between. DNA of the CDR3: TGCGCCAGCAGCCAAGATTCGGCGGGGTGGAACACCGGGGAGCTGTTTTTT. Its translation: CASSQDSAGWNTGELFF.